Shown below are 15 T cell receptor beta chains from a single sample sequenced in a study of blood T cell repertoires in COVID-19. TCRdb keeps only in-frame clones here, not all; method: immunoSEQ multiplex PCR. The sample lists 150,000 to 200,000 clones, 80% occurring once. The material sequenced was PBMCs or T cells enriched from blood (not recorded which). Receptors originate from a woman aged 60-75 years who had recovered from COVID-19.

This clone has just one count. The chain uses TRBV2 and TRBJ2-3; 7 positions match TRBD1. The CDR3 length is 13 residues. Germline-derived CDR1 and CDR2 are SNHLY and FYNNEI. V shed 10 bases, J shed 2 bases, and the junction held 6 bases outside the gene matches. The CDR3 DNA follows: TGTGCCATAGGACAGGAGATCACAGATACGCAGTATTTT. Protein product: CAIGQEITDTQYF.

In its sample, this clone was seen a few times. The CDR3 spells CASSPGTSGKYNEQFF. CDR3 nucleotide sequence: TGTGCCAGCAGCCCAGGGACTAGCGGGAAATACAATGAGCAGTTCTTC. The V call is TRBV11-2, the J call TRBJ2-1, with 13 bases matching TRBD2. The CDR3 consists of 16 residues. V dropped 5 bases and J dropped 4; count of bases not matched to a gene: 5. Germline V CDR1 and CDR2: SGHAT, FQNNGV.

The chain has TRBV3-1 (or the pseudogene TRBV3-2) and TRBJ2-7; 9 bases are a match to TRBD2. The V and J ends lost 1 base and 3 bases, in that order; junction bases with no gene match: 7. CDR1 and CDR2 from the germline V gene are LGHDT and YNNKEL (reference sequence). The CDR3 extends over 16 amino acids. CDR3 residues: CASSQGPGLALYEQYF. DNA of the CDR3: TGTGCCAGCAGCCAAGGTCCGGGACTAGCTCTCTACGAGCAGTACTTC.

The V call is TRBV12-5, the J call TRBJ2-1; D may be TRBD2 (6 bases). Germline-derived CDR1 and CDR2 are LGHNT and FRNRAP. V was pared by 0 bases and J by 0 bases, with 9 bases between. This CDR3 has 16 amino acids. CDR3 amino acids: CASGLVGRPSYNEQFF. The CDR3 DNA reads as TGTGCTAGTGGTTTGGTTGGGAGGCCCTCCTACAATGAGCAGTTCTTC.

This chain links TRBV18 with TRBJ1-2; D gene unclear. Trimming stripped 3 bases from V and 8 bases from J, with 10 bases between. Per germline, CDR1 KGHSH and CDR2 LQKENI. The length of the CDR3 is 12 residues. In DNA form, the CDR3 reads TGTGCCAGCTCACCGACGGGGAACGGCTACACCTTC. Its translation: CASSPTGNGYTF.

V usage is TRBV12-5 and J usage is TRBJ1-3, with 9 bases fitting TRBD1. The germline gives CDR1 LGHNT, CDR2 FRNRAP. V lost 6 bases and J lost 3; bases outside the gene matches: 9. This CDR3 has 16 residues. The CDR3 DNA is TGTGCTAGTGGGTTACAGGGGGCAAGAGGTGGAAACACCATATATTTT. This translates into CASGLQGARGGNTIYF.

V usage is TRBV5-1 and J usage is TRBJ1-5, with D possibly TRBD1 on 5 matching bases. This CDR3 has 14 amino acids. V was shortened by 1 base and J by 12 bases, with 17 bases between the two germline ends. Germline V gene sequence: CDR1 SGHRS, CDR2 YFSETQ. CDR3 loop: CASSLFGEGEDQHF. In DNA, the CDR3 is TGCGCCAGCAGCTTGTTTGGAGAAGGGGAGGACCAGCATTTT.

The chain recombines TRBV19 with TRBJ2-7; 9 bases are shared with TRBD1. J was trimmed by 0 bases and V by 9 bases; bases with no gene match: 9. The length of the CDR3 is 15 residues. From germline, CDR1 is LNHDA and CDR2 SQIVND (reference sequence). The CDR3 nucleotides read TGTGCCAGCTCAACCGGGACAGGGTACTCCTACGAGCAGTACTTC. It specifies CASSTGTGYSYEQYF.

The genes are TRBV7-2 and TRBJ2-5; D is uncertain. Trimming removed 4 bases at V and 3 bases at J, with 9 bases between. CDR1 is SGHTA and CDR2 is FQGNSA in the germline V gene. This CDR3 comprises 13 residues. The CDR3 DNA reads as TGTGCCAGCAGCTCGGCGGTTAAAGAGACCCAGTACTTC. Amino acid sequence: CASSSAVKETQYF.

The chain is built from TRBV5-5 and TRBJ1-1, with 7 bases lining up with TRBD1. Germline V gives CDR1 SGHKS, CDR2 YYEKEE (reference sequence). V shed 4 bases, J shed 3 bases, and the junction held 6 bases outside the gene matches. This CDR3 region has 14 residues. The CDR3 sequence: CASSHPDRDTEAFF. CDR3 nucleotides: TGTGCCAGCAGCCATCCCGACAGGGACACTGAAGCTTTCTTT.

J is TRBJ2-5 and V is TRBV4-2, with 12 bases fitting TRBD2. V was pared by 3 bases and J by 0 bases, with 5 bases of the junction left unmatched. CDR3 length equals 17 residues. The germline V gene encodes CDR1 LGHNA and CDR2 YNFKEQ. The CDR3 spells CASSQGLAGGNQETQYF. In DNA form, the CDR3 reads TGTGCCAGCAGCCAGGGCCTAGCGGGGGGGAACCAAGAGACCCAGTACTTC.

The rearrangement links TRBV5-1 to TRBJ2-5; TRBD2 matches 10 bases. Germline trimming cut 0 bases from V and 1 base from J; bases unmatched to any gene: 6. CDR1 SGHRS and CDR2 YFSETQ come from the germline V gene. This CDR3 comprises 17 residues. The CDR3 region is CASSLANLAGGQETQYF. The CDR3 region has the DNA TGCGCCAGCAGCTTGGCCAACTTAGCGGGGGGCCAAGAGACCCAGTACTTC.

CDR3 sequence: CASSTSRDTQYF. The CDR3 DNA sequence: TGTGCCAGTAGTACGAGCCGAGATACGCAGTATTTT. V gene TRBV19 combines with J gene TRBJ2-3; the D is unclear. Trimming removed 4 bases at V and 5 bases at J, with 7 bases between. Germline lookup yields CDR1 LNHDA and CDR2 SQIVND (reference sequence). The length of the CDR3 is 12 residues.

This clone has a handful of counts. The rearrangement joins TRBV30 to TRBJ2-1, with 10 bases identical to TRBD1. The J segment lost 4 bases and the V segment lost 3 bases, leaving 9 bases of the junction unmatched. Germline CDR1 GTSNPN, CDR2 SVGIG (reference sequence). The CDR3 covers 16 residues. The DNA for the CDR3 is TGTGCCTGGAGGGTAAGGGACAGGGGCGTTTACAATGAGCAGTTCTTC. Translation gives CAWRVRDRGVYNEQFF.

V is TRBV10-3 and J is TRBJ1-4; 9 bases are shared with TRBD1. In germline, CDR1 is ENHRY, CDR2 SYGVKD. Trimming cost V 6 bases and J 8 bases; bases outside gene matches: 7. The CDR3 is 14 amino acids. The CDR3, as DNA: TGTGCCATCAGGGATGGACAGGGGAGCGAAAAACTGTTTTTT. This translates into CAIRDGQGSEKLFF.